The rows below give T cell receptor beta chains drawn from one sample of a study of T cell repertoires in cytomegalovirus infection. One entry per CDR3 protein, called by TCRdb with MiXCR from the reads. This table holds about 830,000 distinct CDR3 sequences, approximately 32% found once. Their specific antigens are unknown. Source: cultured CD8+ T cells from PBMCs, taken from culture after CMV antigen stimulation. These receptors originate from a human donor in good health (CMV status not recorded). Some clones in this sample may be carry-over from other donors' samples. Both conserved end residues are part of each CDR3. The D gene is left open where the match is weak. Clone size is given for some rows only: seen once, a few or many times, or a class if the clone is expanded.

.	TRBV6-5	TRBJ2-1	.	CASSYSYRENEQFF	TGTGCCAGCAGTTACTCGTACCGGGAAAATGAGCAGTTCTTC
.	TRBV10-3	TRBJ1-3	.	CAISDPTGSGNTIYF	TGTGCCATCAGTGACCCCACAGGTTCTGGAAACACCATATATTTT
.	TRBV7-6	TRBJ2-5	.	CASSLAFGGMEETQYF	TGTGCCAGCAGCTTAGCTTTTGGAGGGATGGAAGAGACCCAGTACTTC
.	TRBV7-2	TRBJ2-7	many	CASSISYEQYF	TGTGCCAGCAGCATATCCTACGAGCAGTACTTC
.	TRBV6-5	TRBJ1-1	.	CASSSFYTEAFF	TGTGCCAGCAGCAGTTTCTACACTGAAGCTTTCTTT
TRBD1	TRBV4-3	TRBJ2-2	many	CASSQSGTGGRTGELFF	TGCGCCAGCAGCCAATCCGGGACAGGGGGTCGCACCGGGGAGCTGTTTTTT
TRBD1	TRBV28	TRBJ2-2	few	CASSLLGQGGAGELFF	TGTGCCAGCAGTTTACTCGGACAGGGTGGCGCCGGGGAGCTGTTTTTT
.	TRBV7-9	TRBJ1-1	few	CASSLVGEGAFF	TGTGCCAGCAGCTTAGTTGGGGAGGGAGCTTTCTTT
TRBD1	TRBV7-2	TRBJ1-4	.	CASSFLGQGGEKLFF	TGTGCCAGCAGCTTTCTTGGACAGGGGGGGGAAAAACTGTTTTTT
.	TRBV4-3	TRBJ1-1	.	CASSHGKGHTEAFF	TGCGCCAGCAGCCATGGGAAAGGTCACACTGAAGCTTTCTTT
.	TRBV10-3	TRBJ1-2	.	CAIKTVSYGYTF	TGTGCCATCAAGACGGTTTCTTATGGCTACACCTTC
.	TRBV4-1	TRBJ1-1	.	CASSPNSASNTEAFF	TGCGCCAGCAGCCCCAACTCGGCCTCGAACACTGAAGCTTTCTTT
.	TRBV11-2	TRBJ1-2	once	CASSTGPYGYTF	TGTGCCAGCAGCACCGGACCCTATGGCTACACCTTC
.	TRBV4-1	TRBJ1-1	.	CASSQENRMNTEAFF	TGCGCCAGCAGCCAAGAAAACAGGATGAACACTGAAGCTTTCTTT
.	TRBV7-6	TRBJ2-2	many	CASSPPPGENTGELFF	TGTGCCAGCAGCCCTCCTCCGGGAGAAAACACCGGGGAGCTGTTTTTT
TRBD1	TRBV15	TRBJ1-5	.	CATEAGQGRPRPQHF	TGTGCCACCGAGGCGGGACAGGGCCGCCCCCGTCCCCAGCATTTT
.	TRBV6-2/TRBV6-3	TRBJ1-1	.	CASRRTVRNTEAFF	TGTGCCAGCAGAAGGACGGTGAGGAACACTGAAGCTTTCTTT
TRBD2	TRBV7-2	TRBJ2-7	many	CASTGTSGGTYEQYF	TGTGCCAGCACCGGGACTAGCGGGGGAACCTACGAGCAGTACTTC
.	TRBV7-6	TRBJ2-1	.	CATLGVLVYNEQFF	TGTGCCACCTTGGGGGTCCTGGTCTACAATGAGCAGTTCTTC
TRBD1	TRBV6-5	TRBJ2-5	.	CASSLQGAFILETQYF	TGTGCCAGCAGTTTACAGGGGGCTTTTATACTAGAGACCCAGTACTTC
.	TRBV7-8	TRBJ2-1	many	CASSRTRSGTTRSSSYNEQFF	TGTGCCAGCAGCCGGACACGGTCGGGGACGACCCGATCGAGCTCCTACAATGAGCAGTTCTTC
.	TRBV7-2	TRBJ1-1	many	CASSPRGRATEAFF	TGTGCCAGCAGCCCTCGAGGCAGGGCTACTGAAGCTTTCTTT
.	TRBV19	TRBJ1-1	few	CASSIGGSPGPDTEAFF	TGTGCCAGTAGTATTGGTGGATCGCCTGGGCCGGACACTGAAGCTTTCTTT
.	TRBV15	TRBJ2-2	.	CATSSPGKTNTGELFF	TGTGCCACCAGCAGTCCCGGGAAGACTAACACCGGGGAGCTGTTTTTT
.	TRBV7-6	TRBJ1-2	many	CASSPRTNHPYGYTF	TGTGCCAGCAGCCCACGGACAAACCACCCCTATGGCTACACCTTC
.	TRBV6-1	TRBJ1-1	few	CASSLREGYTEAFF	TGTGCCAGCAGCCTCAGGGAAGGGTACACTGAAGCTTTCTTT
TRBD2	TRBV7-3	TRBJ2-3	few	CASSFGGKDTQYF	TGTGCCAGCAGCTTCGGGGGGAAAGATACGCAGTATTTT
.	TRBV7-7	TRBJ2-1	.	CASSPRGDYNEQFF	TGTGCTAGCAGCCCCAGGGGAGACTACAATGAGCAGTTCTTC
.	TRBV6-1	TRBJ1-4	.	CASSNAPRMNEKLFF	TGTGCCAGCAGCAATGCCCCTCGGATGAATGAAAAACTGTTTTTT
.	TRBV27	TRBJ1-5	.	CASASSGIRGSNQPQHF	TGTGCCAGCGCCTCGTCGGGGATAAGAGGGAGCAATCAGCCCCAGCATTTT
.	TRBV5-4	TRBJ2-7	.	CASSLGTGEAYEQYF	TGTGCCAGCAGCTTGGGGACCGGGGAGGCCTACGAGCAGTACTTC
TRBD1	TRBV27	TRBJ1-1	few	CASRTSGTGYNTEAFF	TGTGCCAGCAGAACCTCCGGGACAGGGTACAACACTGAAGCTTTCTTT
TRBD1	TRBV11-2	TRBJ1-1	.	CASRLNLDRGRNTEAFF	TGTGCCAGCAGACTTAACTTAGACAGGGGGCGGAACACTGAAGCTTTCTTT
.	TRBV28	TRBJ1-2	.	CASSLKSVANYGYTF	TGTGCCAGCAGTTTAAAGTCAGTGGCTAACTATGGCTACACCTTC
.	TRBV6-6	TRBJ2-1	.	CASSTENEQFF	TGTGCCAGCAGTACAGAGAATGAGCAGTTCTTC
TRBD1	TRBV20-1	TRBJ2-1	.	CSATALRQGADNNEQFF	TGCAGTGCTACAGCTTTGAGACAGGGGGCGGATAACAATGAGCAGTTCTTC
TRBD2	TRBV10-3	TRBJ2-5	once	CAISDFPSGGAGEAQYF	TGTGCCATCAGTGACTTCCCGAGCGGGGGGGCCGGAGAGGCCCAGTACTTC
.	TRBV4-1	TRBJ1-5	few	CASSQDVRGFNQPQHF	TGCGCCAGCAGCCAAGACGTCAGGGGATTCAATCAGCCCCAGCATTTT
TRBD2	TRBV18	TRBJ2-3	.	CASSPKAGGTDTQYF	TGTGCCAGCTCACCGAAGGCGGGGGGAACAGATACGCAGTATTTT
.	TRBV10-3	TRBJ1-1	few	CAIRPQGRKNTEAFF	TGTGCCATCAGGCCTCAGGGGCGCAAGAACACTGAAGCTTTCTTT
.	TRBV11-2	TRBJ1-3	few	CASSLSDTIYF	TGTGCCAGCAGCCTTTCGGACACCATATATTTT
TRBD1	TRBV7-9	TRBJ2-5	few	CASSLDHPRMDRNKETQYF	TGTGCCAGCAGCTTAGACCATCCGCGTATGGACAGGAACAAAGAGACCCAGTACTTC
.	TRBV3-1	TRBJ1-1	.	CASSQGLARSTEAFF	TGTGCCAGCAGCCAAGGCCTGGCCAGGAGCACTGAAGCTTTCTTT
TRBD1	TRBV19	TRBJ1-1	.	CASSWTTGSEAFF	TGTGCCAGTAGTTGGACGACAGGGTCTGAAGCTTTCTTT
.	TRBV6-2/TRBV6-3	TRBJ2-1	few	CASSYLGGDNEQFF	TGTGCCAGCAGTTACCTGGGGGGCGACAATGAGCAGTTCTTC
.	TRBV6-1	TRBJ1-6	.	CASSEEGLAGSPLHF	TGTGCCAGCAGTGAAGAGGGGTTGGCGGGATCACCCCTCCACTTT
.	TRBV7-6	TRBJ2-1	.	CASSTRDIAYNEQFF	TGTGCCAGCAGCACGCGGGACATAGCCTACAATGAGCAGTTCTTC
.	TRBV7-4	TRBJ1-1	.	CASSFSNRGVLNTEAFF	TGTGCCAGCAGCTTCAGTAATAGGGGAGTGTTGAACACTGAAGCTTTCTTT